Here is one T cell receptor beta chain with its context. Its antigen is unidentified. J gave up 0 bases and V 0 bases, and 9 bases lay outside the gene matches. CDR3 length: 19 amino acids. CDR1 and CDR2 (germline): MNHEY, SVGEGT. This entry comes from a study of vaccination effects on CD4 cells after COVID-19. Findings and limits, study-wide: Convalescent post-vaccine spike-reactive clones were mostly newly vaccine-induced.

The data were produced by immunoSEQ multiplex PCR, yet TCRdb's version contains in-frame clones alone and is incomplete. The top ten hold 15% to 20% of the sample, which has around 25,000 clones, around 79% seen once. Expansion of antigen-specific CD4+ T cells with viral peptide pools was carried out by the ViraFEST assay before sequencing. An approximately 10-day culture period preceded the isolation of CD4+ T cells. This person's SARS-CoV-2 infection, confirmed by PCR, occurred between March and December 2020. Replacing half the medium with IL-2 medium was done on days 3 and 7. The sample here was CD4+ T cells from PBMCs cultured with HCoV-NL63 spike peptides, taken before COVID-19 vaccination. The clonotype comes from a human donor who had a prior SARS-CoV-2 infection. The V gene is TRBV6-2 or TRBV6-3, the J gene TRBJ2-4; 9 nucleotides match TRBD2. This chain's CDR3 is CASSYSTSGHGVAKNIQYF. As DNA, the CDR3 is TGTGCCAGCAGTTACTCCACTAGCGGGCATGGAGTAGCCAAAAACATTCAGTACTTC.